This section outlines one TCR beta chain sequence together with its context. Trimming at V came to 6 bases and at J to 0 bases, leaving 1 base not matched to a gene. CDR3 length: 13 amino acids. Germline V gene data show CDR1 as SGHTA and CDR2 as FQGNSA. This sample was included in a study of control samples from healthy donors and cancer patients. Using immunoSEQ multiplex PCR, the repertoire was profiled, and TCRdb retains in-frame clones only, with some absent. The sample gives 150,000 to 200,000 clones, around 91% of which show up once; more than 1.3% is in the top ten. This clonotype originated in a woman in her 50s in good health. This rearrangement joins TRBV7-2 to TRBJ1-1; 7 nucleotides agree with TRBD1. Sequenced material: blood. The CDR3 DNA reads as TGTGCCAGCAGTGGACAGGTGAACACTGAAGCTTTCTTT. Its protein is CASSGQVNTEAFF.